The clone carrying this T cell receptor beta chain was seen at least ten times. This sample is part of a study of T cells in Graves' hyperthyroidism and ophthalmopathy. Amplified regions were TCR beta CDR3 sequences from RNA transcripts. Researchers ran a first-round RT-PCR on the TCR CDR3 using the HTBI primer set. TCRdb reprocessed the multiplex PCR reads via MiXCR and lists one record per CDR3 protein. The sample includes about 98,000 distinct CDR3 sequences, around 42% of them seen just once. Patients aged 18 to 65 had newly diagnosed hyperthyroidism of under 2 months' duration. Used for diagnoses were clinical symptoms, serum thyroxine and TRAb, thyroid ultrasound and orbital computed tomography. Sequenced input: peripheral blood or thyroid tissue (not recorded which). The sequence was collected from a woman between 25 and 40 years old with Graves' hyperthyroidism.

The CDR3 sequence is CSAPVTRGSQPQHF. The CDR3, as DNA: TGCAGTGCTCCCGTTACGCGGGGATCTCAGCCCCAGCATTTT. V gene TRBV20-1 combines with J gene TRBJ1-5; D is unclear. The V end lost 5 bases, the J end lost 6 bases, and 17 bases lay between the germline ends. This CDR3 spans 14 amino acids. Per the germline V gene, CDR1 is DFQATT and CDR2 is SNEGSKA (reference sequence).